Following are 7 T cell receptor beta chains from one sample sequenced in a study of blood T cell repertoires in COVID-19 (dated by TCRdb to the early 2020s). The receptor library was made with the immunoSEQ multiplex PCR assay. Entries here come from immuneACCESS through TCRdb and include only in-frame sequences with V and J called. Some clones fail to appear in such tables; in the studies checked, an unresolved V gene covers under half of the shortfall, and the cause of the remainder is unknown. The sample contains fewer than 90,000 clones, around nine tenths of them found a single time. The top ten clonotypes cover approximately 5% of the sample. The sample consisted of peripheral blood. These receptor sequences come from a man aged 50 to 59 with active or convalescent COVID-19.

The V call is TRBV7-2, the J call TRBJ1-3, with a possible D match to TRBD1 (5 bases). The germline CDR1 and CDR2 sequences are SGHTA and FQGNSA. Trimming removed 0 bases from V and 0 bases from J, with 12 bases in between. The CDR3 loop spans 17 amino acids. The CDR3 region has the DNA TGTGCCAGCAGCTTAGCAAGGCAGGGCTTCTCTGGAAACACCATATATTTT. Translating gives CASSLARQGFSGNTIYF.

This chain uses TRBV7-2 with TRBJ2-7, with 10 nucleotides matching TRBD1. Germline values: CDR1 SGHTA, CDR2 FQGNSA. J gave up 5 bases and V 4 bases, and 8 bases lay outside the gene matches. There are 15 residues in the CDR3. In nucleotides, the CDR3 is TGTGCCAGCAGCTACTTCCCGGGACAGGGGAACGAGCAGTACTTC. Translated, it gives CASSYFPGQGNEQYF.

The chain is built from TRBV28 and TRBJ1-2; tentatively, D is TRBD1 (5 bases). Germline CDR1 reads MDHEN; CDR2 reads SYDVKM. The CDR3 loop spans 14 amino acids. The V end was cut by 5 bases, the J end by 8 bases, with 18 bases between. CDR3 DNA: TGTGCCAGCAGTGGGGGAGGGGTCGGGAAAGGCTACACCTTC. This sequence encodes CASSGGGVGKGYTF.

As DNA, the CDR3 is TGTGCCAGCAGCCAGGGACAGGGTTGGAGCACTGAAGCTTTCTTT. It specifies CASSQGQGWSTEAFF. The chain employs TRBV7-8 and TRBJ1-1; 9 bases fit TRBD1. Trimming at V came to 5 bases and at J to 4 bases, leaving 8 bases not matched to a gene. Germline values: CDR1 SGHVS, CDR2 FQNEAQ. The CDR3 totals 15 residues.

This rearrangement joins TRBV19 to TRBJ2-1; D may be TRBD1 (5 bases). This CDR3 comprises 13 residues. The V gene lost 3 bases and the J gene lost 6 bases, with 9 bases spanning the gap. The germline V gene encodes CDR1 LNHDA and CDR2 SQIVND (reference sequence). The CDR3 protein is CASSMMGRNEQFF. CDR3 DNA sequence: TGTGCCAGTAGTATGATGGGGCGCAATGAGCAGTTCTTC.

This chain connects TRBV6-4 to TRBJ2-1, with 8 positions matching TRBD2. This CDR3 has 16 amino acids. Germline trimming cut 3 bases from V and 5 bases from J; bases unmatched to any gene: 9. CDR1 is MRHNA, CDR2 SNTAGT, per germline. Here the CDR3 DNA reads TGTGCCAGCAGTGAAACCAGCGGGGGTGAGAACAATGAGCAGTTCTTC. This translates into CASSETSGGENNEQFF.

This chain links TRBV6-5 with TRBJ2-7; D gene uncertain. With 2 bases removed from V and 3 bases from J, the gap between germline ends came to 11 bases. The CDR3 extends over 14 amino acids. CDR1 MNHEY and CDR2 SVGAGI come from the germline V gene. The CDR3 DNA follows: TGTGCCAGCAGTTACGCACAGTTCGGCTACGAGCAGTACGTC. Residues: CASSYAQFGYEQYV.